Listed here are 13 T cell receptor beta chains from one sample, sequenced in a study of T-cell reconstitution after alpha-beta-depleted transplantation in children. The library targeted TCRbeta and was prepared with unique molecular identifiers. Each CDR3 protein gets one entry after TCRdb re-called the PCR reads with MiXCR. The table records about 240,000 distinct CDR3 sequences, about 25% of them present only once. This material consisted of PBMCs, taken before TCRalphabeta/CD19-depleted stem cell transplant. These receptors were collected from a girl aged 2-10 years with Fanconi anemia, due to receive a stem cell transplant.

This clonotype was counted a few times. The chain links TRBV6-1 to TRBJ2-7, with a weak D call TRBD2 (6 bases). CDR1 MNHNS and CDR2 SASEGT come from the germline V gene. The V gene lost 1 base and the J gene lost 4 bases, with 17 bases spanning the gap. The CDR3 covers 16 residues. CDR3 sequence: CASSEVYGGARYEQYF. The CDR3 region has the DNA TGTGCCAGCAGTGAAGTGTACGGCGGGGCCAGATACGAGCAGTACTTC.

CDR3 DNA sequence: TGTGCCAGCAGCTTGGGCCTCCGGAGCGGGAGGGCCTTCGGTCGCACAGATACGCAGTATTTT. Encoded protein: CASSLGLRSGRAFGRTDTQYF. This chain joins TRBV5-4 and TRBJ2-3, with TRBD2 identical over 10 bases. V shed 0 bases and J 1 base; nucleotides not matched to a gene: 17. This CDR3 has 21 amino acids. Germline assignment: CDR1 SGHNT and CDR2 YYREEE (reference sequence). The full variable domain, with the rest looked up from reference TRBV5-4 and TRBJ2-3, is ETGVTQSPTHLIKTRGQQVTLRCSSQSGHNTVSWYQQALGQGPQFIFQYYREEENGRGNFPPRFSGLQFPNYSSELNVNALELDDSALYLCASSLGLRSGRAFGRTDTQYFGPGTRLTVL.

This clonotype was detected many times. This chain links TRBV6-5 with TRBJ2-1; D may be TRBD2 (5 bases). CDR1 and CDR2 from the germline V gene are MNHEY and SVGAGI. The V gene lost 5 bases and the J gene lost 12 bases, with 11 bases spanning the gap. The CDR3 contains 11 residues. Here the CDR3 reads CASSRDHRQFF. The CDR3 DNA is TGTGCCAGCAGTCGGGATCATCGGCAGTTCTTC.

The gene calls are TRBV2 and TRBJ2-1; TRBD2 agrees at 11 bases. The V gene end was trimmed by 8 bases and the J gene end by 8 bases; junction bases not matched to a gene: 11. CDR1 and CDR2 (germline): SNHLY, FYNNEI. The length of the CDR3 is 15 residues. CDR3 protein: CASDTSGSESYEQFF. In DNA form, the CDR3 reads TGTGCCAGCGATACTAGCGGGAGTGAGAGTTATGAGCAGTTCTTC.

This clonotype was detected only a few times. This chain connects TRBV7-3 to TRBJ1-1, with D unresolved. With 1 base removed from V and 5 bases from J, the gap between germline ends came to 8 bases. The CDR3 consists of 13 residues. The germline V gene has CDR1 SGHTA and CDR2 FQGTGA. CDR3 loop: CASSLRRETEAFF. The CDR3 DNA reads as TGTGCCAGCAGCTTAAGGAGGGAAACTGAAGCTTTCTTT.

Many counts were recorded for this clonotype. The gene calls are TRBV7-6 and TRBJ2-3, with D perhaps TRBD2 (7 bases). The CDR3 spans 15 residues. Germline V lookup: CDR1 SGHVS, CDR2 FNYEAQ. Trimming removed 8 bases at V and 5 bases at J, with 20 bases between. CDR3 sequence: CASSMEGGFGDTQYF. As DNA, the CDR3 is TGTGCCAGCTCAATGGAGGGGGGGTTTGGAGATACGCAGTATTTT.

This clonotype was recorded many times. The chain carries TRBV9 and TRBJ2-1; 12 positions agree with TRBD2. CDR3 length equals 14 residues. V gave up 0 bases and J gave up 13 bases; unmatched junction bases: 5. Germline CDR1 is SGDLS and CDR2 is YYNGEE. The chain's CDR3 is CASSVELAGGRQFF. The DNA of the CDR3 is TGTGCCAGCAGCGTAGAACTAGCGGGAGGCAGACAGTTCTTC.

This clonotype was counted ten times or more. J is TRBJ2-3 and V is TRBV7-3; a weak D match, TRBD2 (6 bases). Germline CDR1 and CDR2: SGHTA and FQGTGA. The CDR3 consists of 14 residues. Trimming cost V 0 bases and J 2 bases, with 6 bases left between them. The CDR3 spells CASSLTRDTDTQYF. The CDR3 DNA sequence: TGTGCCAGCAGCTTAACGCGGGACACAGATACGCAGTATTTT.

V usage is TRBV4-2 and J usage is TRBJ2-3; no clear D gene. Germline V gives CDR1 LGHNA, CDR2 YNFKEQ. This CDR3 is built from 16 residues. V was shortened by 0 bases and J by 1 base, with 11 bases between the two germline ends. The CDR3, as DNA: TGTGCCAGCAGCCAAGATCGGAAAACCGGCACAGATACGCAGTATTTT. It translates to CASSQDRKTGTDTQYF.

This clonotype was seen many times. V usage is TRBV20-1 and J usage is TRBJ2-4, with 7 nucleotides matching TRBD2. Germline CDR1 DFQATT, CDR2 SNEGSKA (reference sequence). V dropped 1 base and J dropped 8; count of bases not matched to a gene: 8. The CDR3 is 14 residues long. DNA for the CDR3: TGCAGTGCTAGAGTGGGAGGGAATGTCGACATTCAGTACTTC. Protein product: CSARVGGNVDIQYF.

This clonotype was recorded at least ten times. The CDR3: CSARLPSPYSYEQYF. The CDR3 coding sequence is TGCAGTGCTAGATTGCCCAGCCCTTACTCCTACGAGCAGTACTTC. J is TRBJ2-7 and V is TRBV20-1; D is unresolved. Trimming pared 2 bases from V and 0 bases from J, leaving 14 bases between. Germline loops: CDR1 DFQATT, CDR2 SNEGSKA (reference sequence). This CDR3 region has 15 residues.

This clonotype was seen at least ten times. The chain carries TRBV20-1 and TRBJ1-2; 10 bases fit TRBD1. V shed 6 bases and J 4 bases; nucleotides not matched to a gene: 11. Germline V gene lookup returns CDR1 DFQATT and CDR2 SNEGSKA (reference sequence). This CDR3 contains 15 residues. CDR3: CSAGDRGKRAYGYTF. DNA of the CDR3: TGCAGTGCCGGGGACAGGGGAAAACGGGCCTATGGCTACACCTTC.

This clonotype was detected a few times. CDR3 DNA: TGCGCCAGCAGCTTCCAGGACATGGGCACTGAAGCTTTCTTT. Amino acid sequence: CASSFQDMGTEAFF. This rearrangement joins TRBV5-1 to TRBJ1-1; tentative D call: TRBD1 (5 bases). Trimming removed 2 bases at V and 4 bases at J, with 12 bases between. The CDR3 loop spans 14 amino acids. Germline-derived CDR1 and CDR2 are SGHRS and YFSETQ.